The 18 T cell receptor beta chains below all came from one sample that was sequenced in a study of molecular identifiers for immune sequencing clone quantification. TCRdb independently ran MiXCR on the PCR reads; one entry per CDR3 protein. In the table there are approximately 320,000 distinct CDR3 sequences, roughly 24% of which are singletons. Specimen: naive CD8+ T cells from blood, with Jurkat cell RNA spiked in. Stated subset: FACS-sorted CD8+CD4-CCR7+CD45RA+ naive T cells. These receptors were collected from a human donor in good health. Some libraries in this study had Jurkat cell RNA spiked in.

This clonotype has a count of ten or more. This chain uses TRBV7-6 with TRBJ2-3; TRBD2 agrees at 7 bases. CDR1 and CDR2 from the germline V gene are SGHVS and FNYEAQ. V lost 2 bases, J lost 4 bases, and 12 bases stayed unmatched. The CDR3 spans 17 residues. CDR3 nucleotides: TGTGCCAGCAGCTTAAATGGAAGGGCGGGAGAAGCAGATACGCAGTATTTT. Translated: CASSLNGRAGEADTQYF.

This clonotype has a count of ten or more. The gene calls are TRBV7-9 and TRBJ1-1; D remains unclear. V lost 1 base to trimming and J lost 4 bases, with 13 bases between them. The CDR3 covers 15 residues. CDR1 is SEHNR, CDR2 FQNEAQ, per germline (reference sequence). CDR3 in amino acids: CASSLGAVGATEAFF. The CDR3 coding sequence is TGTGCCAGCAGCTTAGGGGCAGTGGGTGCCACTGAAGCTTTCTTT. The variable domain in full, with the rest retrieved from reference TRBV7-9 and TRBJ1-1, is DTGVSQNPRHKITKRGQNVTFRCDPISEHNRLYWYRQTLGQGPEFLTYFQNEAQLEKSRLLSDRFSAERPKGSFSTLEIQRTEQGDSAMYLCASSLGAVGATEAFFGQGTRLTVV.

V gene TRBV3-1 combines with J gene TRBJ2-5, with D unclear. This CDR3 region has 14 residues. With 0 bases removed from V and 9 bases from J, the gap between germline ends came to 14 bases. Germline lookup yields CDR1 LGHDT and CDR2 YNNKEL (reference sequence). The CDR3 here is CASSQDVDEEPQYF. The CDR3 DNA sequence: TGTGCCAGCAGCCAAGATGTCGATGAGGAGCCCCAGTACTTC.

Turning to this clonotype: One junction end disagrees with the germline gene, perhaps due to a read error. The gene calls are TRBV9 and TRBJ1-1, with a tentative D call TRBD1 (6 bases). From germline, CDR1 is SGDLS and CDR2 YYNGEE. This CDR3 region has 13 residues. The CDR3 reads CASRVGGATEAFF. DNA for the CDR3: TGTGCCAGCCGCGTGGGGGGGGCCACTGAAGCTTTCTTT. Full variable domain (missing parts from reference TRBV9 and TRBJ1-1): DSGVTQTPKHLITATGQRVTLRCSPRSGDLSVYWYQQSLDQGLQFLIQYYNGEERAKGNILERFSAQQFPDLHSELNLSSLELGDSALYFCASRVGGATEAFFGQGTRLTVV.

Notes on this clonotype: Possible read error: a much larger clone is one base away. The V and J genes are TRBV5-4 and TRBJ2-2; TRBD2 agrees at 9 bases. V trimming: 9 bases; J trimming: 6 bases; junction bases outside the gene matches: 12. Per germline, CDR1 SGHNT and CDR2 YYREEE (reference sequence). The CDR3 covers 15 residues. The chain's CDR3 is CANRRSGRDPGELFF. The CDR3 DNA sequence: TGTGCCAACAGACGTAGCGGGAGAGACCCCGGGGAGCTGTTTTTT.

This clonotype was observed a few times. V is TRBV6-1 and J is TRBJ2-3, with D possibly matching TRBD1 (5 bases). Trimming removed 7 bases at V and 2 bases at J, with 19 bases between. Germline CDR1 is MNHNS and CDR2 is SASEGT. There are 16 residues in the CDR3. The CDR3 DNA sequence: TGTGCCAGCACAGAGCTCCAGGGCACTTACACAGATACGCAGTATTTT. Residues: CASTELQGTYTDTQYF.

A word on this clonotype: Compared with germline, one end of the junction differs, possibly owing to a read error. V is TRBV4-2 and J is TRBJ2-2, with no clear D. The germline gives CDR1 LGHNA, CDR2 YNFKEQ. This CDR3 has 14 residues. The CDR3 reads CANSQDAAPGELFF. The CDR3 DNA sequence: TGTGCCAACAGCCAAGATGCAGCTCCCGGGGAGCTGTTTTTT.

Regarding this clonotype: A read error is likely, as this CDR3 ends without the conserved phenylalanine or tryptophan. The rearrangement joins TRBV28 to TRBJ1-6; TRBD1 matches 9 bases. Trimming removed 3 bases from V and 5 bases from J; junction bases left unmatched: 5. The germline V gene encodes CDR1 MDHEN and CDR2 SYDVKM. The CDR3 extends over 16 amino acids. CDR3 residues: CASSLGTGRNNSPLHL. Here the CDR3 DNA reads TGTGCCAGCAGTTTGGGGACAGGGAGGAATAATTCACCCCTCCACCTT.

To note about this clonotype: This may be a read error: a much more frequent sequence differs by one nucleotide. The V call is TRBV30, the J call TRBJ2-4, with D possibly TRBD2 on 6 matching bases. The CDR3 has 13 residues. Germline lookup yields CDR1 GTSNPN and CDR2 SVGIG (reference sequence). V lost 2 bases and J lost 1, with 6 bases in between. For the CDR3, the DNA is TGTGCCTGGAGTCGGGAGGCCAAAAACATTCAGTACTTC. Protein product: CAWSREAKNIQYF.

This clonotype was counted at least ten times. The chain uses TRBV9 and TRBJ2-1; D is undetermined. The germline gives CDR1 SGDLS, CDR2 YYNGEE. Trimming shortened V by 3 bases and J by 5 bases, and 12 bases separated the two germline ends. This CDR3 is 14 amino acids long. DNA for the CDR3: TGTGCCAGCAGCGGGCCCTCGACCCACAATGAGCAGTTCTTC. Its protein is CASSGPSTHNEQFF. The entire variable domain, with the rest obtained from reference TRBV9 and TRBJ2-1, is as follows: DSGVTQTPKHLITATGQRVTLRCSPRSGDLSVYWYQQSLDQGLQFLIQYYNGEERAKGNILERFSAQQFPDLHSELNLSSLELGDSALYFCASSGPSTHNEQFFGPGTRLTVL.

This clonotype was seen repeatedly, ten times or more. The chain joins TRBV7-2 to TRBJ1-1; D gene uncertain. The CDR3 is 16 amino acids. V dropped 2 bases and J dropped 0 bases, with 13 bases sitting between them. Germline lookup yields CDR1 SGHTA and CDR2 FQGNSA. The DNA of the CDR3 is TGTGCCAGCAGCTTATTCGGAGGAATCATGAACACTGAAGCTTTCTTT. Protein sequence: CASSLFGGIMNTEAFF.

This clonotype was seen ten or more times. The rearrangement links TRBV6-6 to TRBJ2-7; 10 bases are a match to TRBD1. Looked up from germline, CDR1 is MNHNY and CDR2 is SVGAGI (reference sequence). The CDR3 consists of 16 residues. After removal of 2 bases from V and 6 bases from J, the junction contained 10 bases not matched to a gene. For the CDR3, the DNA is TGTGCCAGCAGTTACCGATTCGGACAGGGGGAGTTCGAGCAGTACTTC. The encoded protein is CASSYRFGQGEFEQYF.

This clonotype was recorded at least ten times. V gene TRBV6-2 or TRBV6-3 combines with J gene TRBJ2-2; 10 bases match TRBD2. Trimming removed 8 bases from V and 4 bases from J; junction bases left unmatched: 1. CDR1 and CDR2 from the germline V gene are MNHEY and SVGEGT. This CDR3 comprises 13 residues. The CDR3 nucleotides read TGTGCCAGCTCTAGCGGGAGCACCGGGGAGCTGTTTTTT. Amino acids: CASSSGSTGELFF.

J is TRBJ2-7 and V is TRBV11-2; D is tentatively TRBD1 or TRBD2 (7 bases each). V lost 5 bases and J lost 3, with 20 bases in between. Germline V gene lookup returns CDR1 SGHAT and CDR2 FQNNGV. The length of the CDR3 is 16 residues. CDR3 sequence: CASSPSGGTVFYEQYF. In DNA, the CDR3 is TGTGCCAGCAGCCCTTCCGGGGGGACAGTATTCTACGAGCAGTACTTC.

There are a few counts of this clonotype. The CDR3 DNA sequence: TGCGCCAGCAGCCTGGGACAGGGTGGGGTTGGGACTGAAGCTTTCTTT. Translation: CASSLGQGGVGTEAFF. The chain is built from TRBV4-3 and TRBJ1-1; 9 bases fit TRBD1. Germline lookup yields CDR1 LGHNA and CDR2 YSLEER. The CDR3 extends over 16 amino acids. J lost 5 bases, V lost 4 bases, and 11 bases had no gene match.

There are a few counts of this clonotype. The chain uses TRBV28 and TRBJ2-5; TRBD1 matches 12 bases. The CDR3 spans 14 residues. The V and J ends lost 8 bases and 7 bases, in that order; junction bases with no gene match: 8. Germline assignment: CDR1 MDHEN and CDR2 SYDVKM. The CDR3 region is CASFAGTGGLTQYF. As DNA, the CDR3 is TGTGCCAGCTTCGCCGGGACAGGGGGCCTGACCCAGTACTTC.

Here the CDR3 reads CASSEEDRDTDTQYF. CDR3 nucleotide sequence: TGTGCCAGCAGTGAAGAGGACAGAGACACAGATACGCAGTATTTT. The rearrangement links TRBV6-1 to TRBJ2-3; TRBD1 might be the D (6 bases). V shed 1 base and J shed 2 bases, with 10 bases lying between them. The CDR3 runs 15 residues. Germline V lookup: CDR1 MNHNS, CDR2 SASEGT.

This clonotype was counted at least ten times. DNA of the CDR3: TGCAGTGCCCAGGACCCCGGGCTCCCCTACGAGCAGTACTTC. It yields the protein CSAQDPGLPYEQYF. The chain has TRBV20-1 and TRBJ2-7; no clear D gene. Trimming removed 6 bases at V and 2 bases at J, with 17 bases between. The CDR3 covers 14 residues. The germline V gene has CDR1 DFQATT and CDR2 SNEGSKA (reference sequence).